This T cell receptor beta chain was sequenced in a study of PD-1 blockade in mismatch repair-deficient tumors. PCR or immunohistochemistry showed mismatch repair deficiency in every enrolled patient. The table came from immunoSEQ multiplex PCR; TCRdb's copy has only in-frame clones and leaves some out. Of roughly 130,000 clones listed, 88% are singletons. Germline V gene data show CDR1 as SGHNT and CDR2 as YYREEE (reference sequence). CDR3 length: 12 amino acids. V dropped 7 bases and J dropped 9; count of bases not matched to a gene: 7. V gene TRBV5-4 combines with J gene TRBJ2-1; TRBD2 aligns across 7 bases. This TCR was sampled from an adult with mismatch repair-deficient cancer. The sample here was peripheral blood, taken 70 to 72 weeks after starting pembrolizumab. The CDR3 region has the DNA TGTGCCAGCTGGGGAGGGCGCGGTGAGCAGTTCTTC. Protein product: CASWGGRGEQFF.